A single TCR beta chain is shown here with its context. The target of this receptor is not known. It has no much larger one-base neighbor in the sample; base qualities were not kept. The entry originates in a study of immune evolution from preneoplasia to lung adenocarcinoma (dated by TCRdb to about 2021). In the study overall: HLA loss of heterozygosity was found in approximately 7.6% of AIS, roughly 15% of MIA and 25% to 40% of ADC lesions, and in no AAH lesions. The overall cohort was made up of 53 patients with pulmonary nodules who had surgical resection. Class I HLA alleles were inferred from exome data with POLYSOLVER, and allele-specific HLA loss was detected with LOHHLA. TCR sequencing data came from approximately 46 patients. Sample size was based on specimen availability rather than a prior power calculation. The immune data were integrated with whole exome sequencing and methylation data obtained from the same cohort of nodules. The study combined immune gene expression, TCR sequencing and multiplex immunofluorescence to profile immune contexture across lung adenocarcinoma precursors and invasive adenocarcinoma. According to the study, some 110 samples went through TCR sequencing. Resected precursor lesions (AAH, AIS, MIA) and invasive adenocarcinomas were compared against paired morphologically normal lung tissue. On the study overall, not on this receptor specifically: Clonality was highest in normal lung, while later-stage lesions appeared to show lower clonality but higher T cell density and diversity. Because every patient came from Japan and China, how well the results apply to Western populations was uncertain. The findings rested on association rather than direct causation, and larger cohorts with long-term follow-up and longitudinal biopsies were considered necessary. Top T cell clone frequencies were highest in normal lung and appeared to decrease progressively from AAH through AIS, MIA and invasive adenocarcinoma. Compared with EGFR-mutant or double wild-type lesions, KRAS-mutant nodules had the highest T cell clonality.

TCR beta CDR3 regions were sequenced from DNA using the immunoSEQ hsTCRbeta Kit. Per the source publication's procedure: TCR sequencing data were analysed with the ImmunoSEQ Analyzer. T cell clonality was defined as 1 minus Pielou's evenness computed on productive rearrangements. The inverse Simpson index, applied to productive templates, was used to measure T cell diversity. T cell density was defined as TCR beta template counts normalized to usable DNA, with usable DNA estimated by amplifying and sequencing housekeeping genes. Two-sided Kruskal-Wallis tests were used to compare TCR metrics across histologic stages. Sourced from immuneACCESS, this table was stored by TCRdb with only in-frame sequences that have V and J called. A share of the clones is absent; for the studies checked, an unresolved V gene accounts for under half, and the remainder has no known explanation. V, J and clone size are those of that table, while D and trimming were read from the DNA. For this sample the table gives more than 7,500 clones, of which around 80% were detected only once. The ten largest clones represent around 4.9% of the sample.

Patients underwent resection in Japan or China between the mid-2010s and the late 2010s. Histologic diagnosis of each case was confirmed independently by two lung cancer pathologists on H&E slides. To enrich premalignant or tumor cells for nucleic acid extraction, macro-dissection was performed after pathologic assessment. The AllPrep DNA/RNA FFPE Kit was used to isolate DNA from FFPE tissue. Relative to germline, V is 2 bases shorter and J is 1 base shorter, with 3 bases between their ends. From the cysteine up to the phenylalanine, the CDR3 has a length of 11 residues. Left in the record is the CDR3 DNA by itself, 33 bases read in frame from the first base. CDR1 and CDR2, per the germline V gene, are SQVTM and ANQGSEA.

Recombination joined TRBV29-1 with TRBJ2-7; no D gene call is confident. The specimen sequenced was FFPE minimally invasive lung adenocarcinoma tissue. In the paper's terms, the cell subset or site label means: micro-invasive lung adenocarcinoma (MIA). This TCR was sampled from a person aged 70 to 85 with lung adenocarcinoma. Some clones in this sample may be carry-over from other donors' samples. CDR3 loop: CSVELSYEQYF. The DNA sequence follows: TGCAGCGTTGAACTGTCCTACGAGCAGTACTTC.